A single sample gave rise to the 31 T cell receptor beta chains below, sequenced in a study of T-cell reconstitution after alpha-beta-depleted transplantation in children (dated by TCRdb to the mid-2010s). Library method: PCR. The listed sequencing device is Illumina HiSeq 2500. Molecular barcoding was employed in the preparation of TCR libraries, with unique molecular identifiers being used to normalize TCRbeta repertoire quantification. TCRdb itself trimmed the public reads at Q25 with fastp, ran MiXCR and retained productive beta chains. For every CDR3 protein sequence, its rows merge into one entry that carries the most common genes and DNA. The table for this sample lists some 450,000 distinct CDR3 sequences; around two fifths of them were counted only once. Of the sample, 27% is held by the ten largest clones. The treatment or condition label of this sample denotes: allogeneic hematopoietic cell transplantation with graft depleted of TCRalphabeta T cells and CD19 B cells.

The sample consisted of PBMCs, taken before TCRalphabeta/CD19-depleted stem cell transplant. The receptors here all came from a girl aged 2 to 10 with aplastic anemia, due to receive a stem cell transplant.

V usage is TRBV9 and J usage is TRBJ1-2; D is ambiguous. Trimming took off 1 base at V and 0 bases at J, with 7 bases between the two ends. The V gene's germline CDR1 is SGDLS and CDR2 YYNGEE. CDR3 length equals 14 residues. DNA of the CDR3: TGTGCCAGCAGCGTATGGGATACTAACTATGGCTACACCTTC. Residues: CASSVWDTNYGYTF.

At least ten counts were recorded for this clonotype. The V gene is TRBV5-1, the J gene TRBJ2-3, with unresolved D. Germline-derived CDR1 and CDR2 are SGHRS and YFSETQ. This CDR3 is built from 13 residues. The V end was cut by 4 bases, the J end by 3 bases, with 9 bases between. As DNA, the CDR3 is TGCGCCAGCAGCCCGCAGACTACAGATACGCAGTATTTT. Protein: CASSPQTTDTQYF.

This clonotype was observed a handful of times. The chain joins TRBV20-1 to TRBJ2-1; D not certain. V shed 5 bases and J shed 6 bases, with 11 bases lying between them. This CDR3 spans 12 amino acids. CDR1 is DFQATT, CDR2 SNEGSKA, per germline (reference sequence). The CDR3 reads CSADQRVNEQFF. The DNA of the CDR3 is TGCAGTGCTGATCAAAGGGTCAATGAGCAGTTCTTC.

This clonotype was counted many times. The chain is built from TRBV7-3 and TRBJ2-1, with 9 bases matching TRBD2. CDR3 length equals 16 residues. Germline trimming cut 5 bases from V and 5 bases from J; bases unmatched to any gene: 10. Germline assignment: CDR1 SGHTA and CDR2 FQGTGA. This CDR3 is CASSPSASGVNNEQFF. Here the CDR3 DNA reads TGTGCCAGCAGCCCTTCGGCTAGCGGGGTGAACAATGAGCAGTTCTTC.

The V gene is TRBV14, the J gene TRBJ1-4, with D possibly being TRBD1 (5 bases). V was cut by 3 bases and J by 5 bases, with 13 bases left in between. The CDR3 loop spans 15 amino acids. CDR1 SGHDN and CDR2 FVKESK come from the germline V gene. The CDR3 DNA follows: TGTGCCAGCAGCCATACCGGGACCTTGAATGAAAAACTGTTTTTT. Its protein product is CASSHTGTLNEKLFF. Combining the CDR3 with reference TRBV14 and TRBJ1-4 gives the whole variable domain EAGVTQFPSHSVIEKGQTVTLRCDPISGHDNLYWYRRVMGKEIKFLLHFVKESKQDESGMPNNRFLAERTGGTYSTLKVQPAELEDSGVYFCASSHTGTLNEKLFFGSGTQLSVL.

The gene calls are TRBV27 and TRBJ2-7; D may correspond to TRBD1 or TRBD2 (5 bases each). The germline V gene encodes CDR1 MNHEY and CDR2 SMNVEV (reference sequence). V gave up 5 bases and J gave up 8 bases, with 16 bases separating them. There are 13 residues in the CDR3. The CDR3 sequence: CASSPWVGDKQYF. The CDR3 coding sequence is TGTGCCAGCAGTCCCTGGGTGGGGGATAAGCAGTACTTC.

This clonotype was seen a handful of times. The gene calls are TRBV20-1 and TRBJ2-3, with D perhaps TRBD2 (6 bases). CDR1 and CDR2 (germline): DFQATT, SNEGSKA (reference sequence). V was cut by 6 bases and J by 9 bases, with 19 bases left in between. The CDR3 extends over 13 amino acids. The CDR3 loop is CSANAAEGLTQYF. The CDR3 DNA reads as TGCAGTGCCAATGCCGCGGAGGGTCTAACGCAGTATTTT.

This clonotype was seen only a few times. J is TRBJ1-5 and V is TRBV5-1; D not resolved. Germline V gives CDR1 SGHRS, CDR2 YFSETQ. The germline V and J ends were trimmed by 4 bases and 5 bases, with 16 bases remaining between them. There are 15 residues in the CDR3. The CDR3 here is CASSTGPGEDQPQHF. CDR3 DNA: TGCGCCAGCAGCACGGGTCCCGGCGAGGATCAGCCCCAGCATTTT.

As concerns this clonotype: The germline gene is not matched at one end of the junction; a read error may be the cause. V is TRBV10-2 and J is TRBJ1-1; TRBD1 is a possible D gene (6 bases). Germline V gene sequence: CDR1 WSHSY, CDR2 SAAADI. The CDR3 loop spans 15 amino acids. Here the CDR3 reads CASTDPRLGGTEAYF. As DNA, the CDR3 is TGCGCCAGCACCGACCCCCGTTTGGGGGGCACTGAAGCTTACTTT.

This clonotype was picked up one time. This chain links TRBV20-1 with TRBJ2-1, with TRBD2 matching over 11 bases. With V trimmed by 8 bases and J by 7 bases, 10 bases remained unmatched. Germline V gene sequence: CDR1 DFQATT, CDR2 SNEGSKA (reference sequence). CDR3 length: 14 residues. The CDR3 nucleotides read TGCAGTTCCAAACTAGCGGGAGAAGCAAATGAGCAGTTCTTC. Its protein product is CSSKLAGEANEQFF.

This clonotype was observed a handful of times. The V call is TRBV7-2, the J call TRBJ1-6, with D possibly matching TRBD1 (5 bases). Germline V CDR1 and CDR2: SGHTA, FQGNSA. This CDR3 region has 16 residues. Trimming cost V 5 bases and J 13 bases, with 24 bases left between them. The CDR3 nucleotides read TGTGCCAGCAGCCCAGGGATCACACACCTGGGTTTGCCCCTCCACTTT. It specifies CASSPGITHLGLPLHF. The full variable domain, its missing parts supplied by reference TRBV7-2 and TRBJ1-6, is GAGVSQSPSNKVTEKGKDVELRCDPISGHTALYWYRQSLGQGLEFLIYFQGNSAPDKSGLPSDRFSAERTGGSVSTLTIQRTQQEDSAVYLCASSPGITHLGLPLHFGNGTRLTVT.

The chain recombines TRBV19 with TRBJ2-7; D gene ambiguous. The V end was cut by 5 bases, the J end by 3 bases, with 14 bases between. The CDR3 sequence is 14 residues long. Germline V gene data show CDR1 as LNHDA and CDR2 as SQIVND (reference sequence). CDR3 region: CASSPRAWGYEQYF. CDR3 in DNA: TGTGCCAGTAGTCCCCGTGCGTGGGGCTACGAGCAGTACTTC.

The rearrangement joins TRBV28 to TRBJ1-6; 8 bases line up with TRBD1. CDR1 and CDR2 from the germline V gene are MDHEN and SYDVKM. V was pared by 10 bases and J by 7 bases, with 12 bases of the junction left unmatched. The CDR3 spans 15 residues. Here the CDR3 DNA reads TGTGCCATAACCCAGTCCAGGGGGCGGAATTCACCCCTCCACTTT. Amino acid sequence: CAITQSRGRNSPLHF.

This clonotype came up a few times. V and J are TRBV29-1 and TRBJ2-5, with 7 bases matching TRBD1. There are 15 residues in the CDR3. CDR1 is SQVTM, CDR2 ANQGSEA, per germline. J gave up 1 base and V 4 bases, and 9 bases lay outside the gene matches. The CDR3 DNA follows: TGCAGCGTTGTTATCCTCGACAGGGCCCAAGAGACCCAGTACTTC. Protein product: CSVVILDRAQETQYF.

The chain uses TRBV5-1 and TRBJ2-7; TRBD2 matches at 8 bases. J lost 0 bases, V lost 4 bases, and 6 bases had no gene match. CDR3 length: 15 amino acids. CDR1 and CDR2 (germline): SGHRS, YFSETQ. CDR3 region: CASSESGGSSYEQYF. CDR3 nucleotides: TGCGCCAGCAGCGAGAGCGGGGGCAGCTCCTACGAGCAGTACTTC.

The rearrangement joins TRBV15 to TRBJ2-7; 13 positions agree with TRBD2. This CDR3 is 17 amino acids long. CDR1 is LNHNV, CDR2 YYDKDF, per germline (reference sequence). V was clipped by 2 bases and J by 2 bases; unmatched bases: 6. The CDR3 nucleotides read TGTGCCACCAGCAGAACTTCCGGGACTAGCGGGACCTACGAGCAGTACTTC. Translating it yields CATSRTSGTSGTYEQYF. Filled out from reference TRBV15 and TRBJ2-7, the complete variable domain reads DAMVIQNPRYQVTQFGKPVTLSCSQTLNHNVMYWYQQKSSQAPKLLFHYYDKDFNNEADTPDNFQSRRPNTSFCFLDIRSPGLGDTAMYLCATSRTSGTSGTYEQYFGPGTRLTVT.

This clonotype was seen a handful of times. V is TRBV7-9 and J is TRBJ2-1; D may be TRBD1 or TRBD2 (5 bases each). Trimming shortened V by 1 base and J by 9 bases, and 13 bases separated the two germline ends. The germline V gene encodes CDR1 SEHNR and CDR2 FQNEAQ (reference sequence). The CDR3 has 14 residues. The CDR3 sequence is CASSLEGSGTEQFF. CDR3 in DNA: TGTGCCAGCAGCTTAGAGGGGAGCGGCACTGAGCAGTTCTTC.

This clonotype was seen at least ten times. The chain recombines TRBV20-1 with TRBJ2-3; a possible D gene is TRBD2 (5 bases). Trimming pared 0 bases from V and 4 bases from J, leaving 11 bases between. CDR1 and CDR2 from the germline V gene are DFQATT and SNEGSKA (reference sequence). The CDR3 covers 14 residues. CDR3 sequence reads: CSAREVGEADTQYF. CDR3 DNA: TGCAGTGCTAGAGAGGTGGGAGAGGCAGATACGCAGTATTTT.

This clonotype was detected a few times. This chain uses TRBV2 with TRBJ2-3; 7 bases fit TRBD2. The CDR3 has 14 amino acids. Germline V lookup: CDR1 SNHLY, CDR2 FYNNEI. The V segment lost 7 bases and the J segment 4 bases; nucleotides outside the gene matches: 8. The CDR3 region has the DNA TGTGCCAGCAAAACCGGGACTAACTCAGATACGCAGTATTTT. It encodes CASKTGTNSDTQYF. Drawing the rest from reference TRBV2 and TRBJ2-3, the complete variable domain is EPEVTQTPSHQVTQMGQEVILRCVPISNHLYFYWYRQILGQKVEFLVSFYNNEISEKSEIFDDQFSVERPDGSNFTLKIRSTKLEDSAMYFCASKTGTNSDTQYFGPGTRLTVL.

This chain uses TRBV20-1 with TRBJ1-1, with 9 bases lining up with TRBD1. With 1 base clipped from V and 3 bases from J, the junction kept 3 bases outside the gene matches. Germline values: CDR1 DFQATT, CDR2 SNEGSKA (reference sequence). The CDR3 runs to 14 residues. CDR3 sequence reads: CSARGDRADTEAFF. The CDR3 region has the DNA TGCAGTGCTAGAGGGGACAGGGCGGACACTGAAGCTTTCTTT.

Ten or more counts support this clonotype. The chain is built from TRBV28 and TRBJ2-2; 7 nucleotides align to TRBD1. The germline V gene has CDR1 MDHEN and CDR2 SYDVKM. With 3 bases clipped from V and 5 bases from J, the junction kept 9 bases outside the gene matches. The CDR3 totals 16 residues. CDR3 residues: CASSLPKQGRTGELFF. The CDR3 coding sequence is TGTGCCAGCAGTTTGCCTAAACAGGGGAGAACCGGGGAGCTGTTTTTT.

The V gene is TRBV6-5, the J gene TRBJ2-5; either TRBD1 or TRBD2 may fit D (5 bases each). Germline V gives CDR1 MNHEY, CDR2 SVGAGI. The length of the CDR3 is 15 residues. With 3 bases removed from V and 5 bases from J, the gap between germline ends came to 16 bases. This chain's CDR3 is CASSYRMGPQETQYF. The CDR3 DNA sequence: TGTGCCAGCAGTTATCGGATGGGACCCCAGGAGACCCAGTACTTC.

The chain uses TRBV4-1 and TRBJ2-1; TRBD2 matches at 14 bases. The CDR3 consists of 18 residues. The V gene end was trimmed by 2 bases and the J gene end by 6 bases; junction bases not matched to a gene: 9. The V gene's germline CDR1 is MGHRA and CDR2 YSYEKL. CDR3 in amino acids: CASSQTGPGLAGVNEQFF. CDR3 DNA: TGCGCCAGCAGCCAAACCGGACCGGGACTAGCGGGAGTCAATGAGCAGTTCTTC.

The chain employs TRBV5-1 and TRBJ2-1, with no clear D. Trimming pared 2 bases from V and 2 bases from J, leaving 11 bases between. The CDR3 contains 15 residues. Germline V gene lookup returns CDR1 SGHRS and CDR2 YFSETQ. CDR3 residues: CASSLGPWAYNEQFF. The DNA for the CDR3 is TGCGCCAGCAGCTTAGGACCGTGGGCCTACAATGAGCAGTTCTTC.

The gene calls are TRBV6-2 or TRBV6-3 and TRBJ1-1; D ambiguous. V was cut by 2 bases and J by 5 bases, with 21 bases left in between. Germline CDR1 is MNHEY and CDR2 is SVGEGT. The CDR3 runs to 17 residues. The CDR3 is CASSYTRVVGSETEAFF. The CDR3, as DNA: TGTGCCAGCAGTTACACCCGGGTTGTGGGATCAGAGACTGAAGCTTTCTTT.

This clonotype was found once. The chain couples TRBV5-4 to TRBJ2-5, with TRBD1 matching over 7 bases. This CDR3 has 15 amino acids. Germline CDR1 is SGHNT and CDR2 is YYREEE (reference sequence). V lost 0 bases, J lost 2 bases, and 4 bases stayed unmatched. The CDR3 sequence is CASSLATGVQETQYF. The CDR3 nucleotides read TGTGCCAGCAGCTTGGCTACAGGGGTTCAAGAGACCCAGTACTTC.

V and J are TRBV5-1 and TRBJ1-3, with D unclear. Germline CDR1 is SGHRS and CDR2 is YFSETQ. CDR3 length: 15 residues. Trimming cost V 4 bases and J 4 bases, with 15 bases left between them. Here the CDR3 DNA reads TGCGCCAGCAGCGGTACGTCTTTGAGAGGAAACACCATATATTTT. Amino acids: CASSGTSLRGNTIYF.

This clonotype was recorded once. V gene TRBV20-1 combines with J gene TRBJ2-1; 7 bases are shared with TRBD1. Germline V gives CDR1 DFQATT, CDR2 SNEGSKA (reference sequence). V lost 0 bases, J lost 1 base, and 3 bases stayed unmatched. This CDR3 comprises 15 residues. CDR3 in DNA: TGCAGTGCTAGAGAAGACAGGGCTTCCTACAATGAGCAGTTCTTC. Residues: CSAREDRASYNEQFF.

This clonotype was seen only a few times. V and J are TRBV20-1 and TRBJ2-7; 9 bases fit TRBD2. J lost 0 bases, V lost 6 bases, and 9 bases had no gene match. The CDR3 runs 15 residues. Germline V gives CDR1 DFQATT, CDR2 SNEGSKA (reference sequence). The DNA for the CDR3 is TGCAGTGCCCCGTTTGCGGGAGGGAGCTCCTACGAGCAGTACTTC. The encoded protein is CSAPFAGGSSYEQYF.

This clonotype was seen many times. The chain couples TRBV20-1 to TRBJ2-5; D is possibly TRBD2 (6 bases). This CDR3 is 14 amino acids long. CDR1 is DFQATT and CDR2 is SNEGSKA in the germline V gene (reference sequence). V was clipped by 1 base and J by 3 bases, with 12 bases between them. DNA for the CDR3: TGCAGTGCTAGAGGTGGGACTCTAGAAGAGACCCAGTACTTC. As protein: CSARGGTLEETQYF.

This clonotype was detected only a few times. The genes are TRBV7-9 and TRBJ1-2; a possible D gene is TRBD1 (5 bases). Germline V lookup: CDR1 SEHNR, CDR2 FQNEAQ (reference sequence). The CDR3 has 15 amino acids. The germline V and J ends were trimmed by 5 bases and 2 bases, with 15 bases remaining between them. As DNA, the CDR3 is TGTGCCAGCAGCCCCGAAGGGACCTCCAACTATGGCTACACCTTC. This codes for CASSPEGTSNYGYTF.